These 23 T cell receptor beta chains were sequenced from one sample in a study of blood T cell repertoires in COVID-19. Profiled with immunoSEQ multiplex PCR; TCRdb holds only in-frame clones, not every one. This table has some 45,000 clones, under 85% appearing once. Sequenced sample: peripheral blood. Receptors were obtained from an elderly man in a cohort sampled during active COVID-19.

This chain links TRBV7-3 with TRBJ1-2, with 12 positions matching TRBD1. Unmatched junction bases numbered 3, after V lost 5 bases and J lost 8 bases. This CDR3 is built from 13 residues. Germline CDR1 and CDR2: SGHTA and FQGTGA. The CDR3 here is CASSGGTGGGYTF. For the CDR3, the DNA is TGTGCCAGCAGCGGCGGGACAGGGGGCGGCTACACCTTC.

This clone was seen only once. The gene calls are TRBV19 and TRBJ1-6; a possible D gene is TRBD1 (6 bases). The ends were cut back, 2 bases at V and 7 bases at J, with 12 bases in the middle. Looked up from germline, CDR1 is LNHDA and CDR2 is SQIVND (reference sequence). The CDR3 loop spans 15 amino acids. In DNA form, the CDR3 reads TGTGCCAGTAGTATAAACAGGGTTATCAATTCACCCCTCCACTTT. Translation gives CASSINRVINSPLHF.

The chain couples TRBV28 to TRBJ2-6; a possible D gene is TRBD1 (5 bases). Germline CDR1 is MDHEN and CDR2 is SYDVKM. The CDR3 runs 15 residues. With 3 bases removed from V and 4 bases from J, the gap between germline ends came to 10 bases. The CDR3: CASSFSGSGANVLTF. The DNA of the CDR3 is TGTGCCAGCAGTTTTTCAGGGTCCGGGGCCAACGTCCTGACTTTC.

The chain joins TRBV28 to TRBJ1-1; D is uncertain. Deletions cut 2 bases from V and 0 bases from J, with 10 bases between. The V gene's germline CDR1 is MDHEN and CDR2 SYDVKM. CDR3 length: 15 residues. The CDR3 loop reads CASSLPANMNTEAFF. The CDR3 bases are TGTGCCAGCAGTTTACCAGCGAATATGAACACTGAAGCTTTCTTT.

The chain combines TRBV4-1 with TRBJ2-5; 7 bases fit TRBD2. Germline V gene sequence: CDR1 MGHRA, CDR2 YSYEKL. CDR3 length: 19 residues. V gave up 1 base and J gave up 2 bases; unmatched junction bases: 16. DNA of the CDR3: TGCGCCAGCAGCCAAGGTTCACTGATAGCGGCCGGGGGGCAAGAGACCCAGTACTTC. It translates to CASSQGSLIAAGGQETQYF.

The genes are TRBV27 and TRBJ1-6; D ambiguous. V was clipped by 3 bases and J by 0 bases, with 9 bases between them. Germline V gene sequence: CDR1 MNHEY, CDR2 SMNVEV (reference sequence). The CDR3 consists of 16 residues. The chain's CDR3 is CASSFAGSSYNSPLHF. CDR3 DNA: TGTGCCAGCAGTTTCGCTGGGAGCTCCTATAATTCACCCCTCCACTTT.

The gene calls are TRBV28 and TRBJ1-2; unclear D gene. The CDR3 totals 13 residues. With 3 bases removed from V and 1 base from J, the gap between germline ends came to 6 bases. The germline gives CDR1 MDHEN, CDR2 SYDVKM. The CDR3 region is CASSLSYNYGYTF. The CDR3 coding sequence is TGTGCCAGCAGTTTGTCCTATAACTATGGCTACACCTTC.

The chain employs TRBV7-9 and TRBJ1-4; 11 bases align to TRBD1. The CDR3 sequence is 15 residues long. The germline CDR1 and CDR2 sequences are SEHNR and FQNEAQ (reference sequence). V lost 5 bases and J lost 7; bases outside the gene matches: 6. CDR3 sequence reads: CASSGGQGAREKLFF. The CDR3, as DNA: TGTGCCAGCAGCGGCGGACAGGGGGCTCGTGAAAAACTGTTTTTT.

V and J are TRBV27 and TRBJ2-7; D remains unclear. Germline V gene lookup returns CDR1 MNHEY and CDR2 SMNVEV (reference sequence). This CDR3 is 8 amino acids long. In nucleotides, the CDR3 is TGTGCCAGCCCTTCGGGTGGGGTC. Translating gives CASPSGGV.

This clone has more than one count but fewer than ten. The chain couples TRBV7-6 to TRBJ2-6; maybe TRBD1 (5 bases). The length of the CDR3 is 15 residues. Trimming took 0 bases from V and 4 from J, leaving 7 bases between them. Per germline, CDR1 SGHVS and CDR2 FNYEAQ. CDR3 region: CASSLAGLGANVLTF. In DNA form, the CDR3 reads TGTGCCAGCAGCTTAGCGGGGCTAGGGGCCAACGTCCTGACTTTC.

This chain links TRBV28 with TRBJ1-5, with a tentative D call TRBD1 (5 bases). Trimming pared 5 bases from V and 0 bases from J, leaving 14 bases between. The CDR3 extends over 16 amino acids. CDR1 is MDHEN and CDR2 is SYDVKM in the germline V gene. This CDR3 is CASSLPGRGSNQPQHF. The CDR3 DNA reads TGTGCCAGCAGTCTCCCAGGTAGGGGTAGCAATCAGCCCCAGCATTTT.

The CDR3 coding sequence is TGTGCCAGCAGCGGAGGGACAGGGGCCGAGCAGTACTTC. It specifies CASSGGTGAEQYF. The chain carries TRBV7-9 and TRBJ2-7, with 10 bases aligning to TRBD1. J lost 6 bases, V lost 5 bases, and 4 bases had no gene match. CDR1 and CDR2 (germline): SEHNR, FQNEAQ (reference sequence). The CDR3 spans 13 residues.

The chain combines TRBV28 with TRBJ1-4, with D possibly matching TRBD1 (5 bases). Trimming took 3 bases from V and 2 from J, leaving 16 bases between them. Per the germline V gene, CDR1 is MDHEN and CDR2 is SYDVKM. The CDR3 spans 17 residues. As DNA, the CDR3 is TGTGCCAGCAGTTTTTTAGGCAGGGTGGGTACTAATGAAAAACTGTTTTTT. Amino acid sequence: CASSFLGRVGTNEKLFF.

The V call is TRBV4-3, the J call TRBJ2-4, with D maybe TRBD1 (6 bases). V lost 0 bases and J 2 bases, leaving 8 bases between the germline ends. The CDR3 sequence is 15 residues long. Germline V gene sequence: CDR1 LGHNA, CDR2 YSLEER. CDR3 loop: CASSQEQGPKNIQYF. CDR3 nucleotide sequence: TGCGCCAGCAGCCAAGAACAGGGCCCCAAAAACATTCAGTACTTC.

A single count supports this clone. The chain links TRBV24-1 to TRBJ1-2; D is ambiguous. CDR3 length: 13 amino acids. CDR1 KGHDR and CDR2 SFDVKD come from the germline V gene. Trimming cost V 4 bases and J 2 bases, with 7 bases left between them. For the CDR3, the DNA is TGTGCCACCAGTGACGCGCTAAACTATGGCTACACCTTC. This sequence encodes CATSDALNYGYTF.

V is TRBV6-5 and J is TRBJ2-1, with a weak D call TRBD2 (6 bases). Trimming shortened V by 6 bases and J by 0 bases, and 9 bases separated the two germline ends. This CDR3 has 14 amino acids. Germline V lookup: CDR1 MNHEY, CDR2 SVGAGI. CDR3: CASRPGSSYNEQFF. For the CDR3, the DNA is TGTGCCAGCAGACCCGGGAGCTCCTACAATGAGCAGTTCTTC.

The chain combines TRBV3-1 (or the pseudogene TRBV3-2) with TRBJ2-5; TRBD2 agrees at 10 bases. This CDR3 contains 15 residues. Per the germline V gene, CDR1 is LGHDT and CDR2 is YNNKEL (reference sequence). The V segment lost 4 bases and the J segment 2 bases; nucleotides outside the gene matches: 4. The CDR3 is CASSPSGGRQETQYF. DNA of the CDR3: TGTGCCAGCAGCCCTAGCGGGGGCCGACAAGAGACCCAGTACTTC.

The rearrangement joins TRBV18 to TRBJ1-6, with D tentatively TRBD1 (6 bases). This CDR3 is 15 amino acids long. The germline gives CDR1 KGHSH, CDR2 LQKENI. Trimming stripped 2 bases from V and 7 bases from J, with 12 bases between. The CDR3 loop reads CASSPGGHRNSPLHF. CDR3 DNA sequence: TGTGCCAGCTCACCAGGGGGACACCGAAATTCACCCCTCCACTTT.

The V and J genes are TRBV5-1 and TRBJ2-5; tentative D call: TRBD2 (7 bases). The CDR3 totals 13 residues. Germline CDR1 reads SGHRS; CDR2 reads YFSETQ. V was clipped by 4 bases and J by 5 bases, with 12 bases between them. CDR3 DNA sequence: TGCGCCAGCAGCGGGGGGGCTCGTGAGACCCAGTACTTC. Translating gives CASSGGARETQYF. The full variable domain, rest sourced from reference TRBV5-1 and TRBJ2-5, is KAGVTQTPRYLIKTRGQQVTLSCSPISGHRSVSWYQQTPGQGLQFLFEYFSETQRNKGNFPGRFSGRQFSNSRSEMNVSTLELGDSALYLCASSGGARETQYFGPGTRLLVL.

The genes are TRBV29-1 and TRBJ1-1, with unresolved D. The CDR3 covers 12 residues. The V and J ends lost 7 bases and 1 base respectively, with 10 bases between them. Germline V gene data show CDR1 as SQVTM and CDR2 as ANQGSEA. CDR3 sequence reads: CSASGGNTEAFF. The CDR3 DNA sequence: TGCAGCGCCTCGGGAGGGAACACTGAAGCTTTCTTT.

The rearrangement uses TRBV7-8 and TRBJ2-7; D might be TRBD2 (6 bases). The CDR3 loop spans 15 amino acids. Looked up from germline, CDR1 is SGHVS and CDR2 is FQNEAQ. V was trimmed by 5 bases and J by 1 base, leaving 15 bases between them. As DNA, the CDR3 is TGTGCCAGCAGCATCACCGGGACTCAATCCTACGAGCAGTACTTC. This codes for CASSITGTQSYEQYF.

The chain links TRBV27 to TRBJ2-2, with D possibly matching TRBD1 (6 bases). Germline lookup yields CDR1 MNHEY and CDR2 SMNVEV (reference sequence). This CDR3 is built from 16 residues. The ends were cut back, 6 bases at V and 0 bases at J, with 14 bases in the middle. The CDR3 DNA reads TGTGCCAGCAGAGGGGGTAAAGGGACGAACACCGGGGAGCTGTTTTTT. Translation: CASRGGKGTNTGELFF.

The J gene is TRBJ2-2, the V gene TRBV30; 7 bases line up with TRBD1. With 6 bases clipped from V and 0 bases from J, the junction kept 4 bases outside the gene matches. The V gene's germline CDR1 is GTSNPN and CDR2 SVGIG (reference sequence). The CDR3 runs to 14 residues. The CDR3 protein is CACRQGTNTGELFF. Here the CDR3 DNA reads TGTGCCTGTCGACAGGGCACGAACACCGGGGAGCTGTTTTTT.